The rows below give T cell receptor beta chains drawn from one sample of a study of cytotoxic CD8 clonotypes in ibrutinib-treated CLL. Assay: immunoSEQ multiplex PCR; the TCRdb copy retains only in-frame clones and omits some. The top ten hold around 2% of the sample, which has 100,000 to 150,000 clones, 75% to 90% seen once. Sequences were derived from PBMCs, sampled after 24 months of ibrutinib treatment. These TCRs come from a human donor with chronic lymphocytic leukemia. The CDR3 runs from the conserved cysteine through the conserved F or W. The order of the fields is D gene, V gene, J gene, clone size, CDR3 protein, CDR3 DNA. A D gene is named only where the DNA matches it firmly. Clone size is stated in some rows and not others, as once, few, many or a class when expanded.

d_gene: -
v_gene: TRBV28
j_gene: TRBJ1-2
abundance: -
CDR3aa: CASSLFALRGEGYTF
CDR3nt: TGTGCCAGCAGTTTATTTGCCCTCAGGGGAGAAGGCTACACCTTC

d_gene: -
v_gene: TRBV7-9
j_gene: TRBJ1-5
abundance: -
CDR3aa: CASSIDLNQPQHF
CDR3nt: TGTGCCAGCAGCATAGACCTGAATCAGCCCCAGCATTTT

d_gene: -
v_gene: TRBV7-3
j_gene: TRBJ2-1
abundance: -
CDR3aa: CASSPTTEDNEQFF
CDR3nt: TGTGCCAGCAGCCCAACGACGGAGGACAATGAGCAGTTCTTC

d_gene: -
v_gene: TRBV28
j_gene: TRBJ2-3
abundance: -
CDR3aa: CASSSFLPRDTQYF
CDR3nt: TGTGCCAGCAGTTCTTTTCTGCCGAGGGATACGCAGTATTTT

d_gene: -
v_gene: TRBV6-1
j_gene: TRBJ1-1
abundance: few
CDR3aa: CASRGDLEAFF
CDR3nt: TGTGCCAGCAGAGGGGACCTGGAAGCTTTCTTT

d_gene: -
v_gene: TRBV5-1
j_gene: TRBJ1-6
abundance: -
CDR3aa: CASSSGISRGGALHF
CDR3nt: TGCGCCAGCAGCTCCGGGATCTCCAGGGGAGGGGCCCTCCACTTT

d_gene: -
v_gene: TRBV15
j_gene: TRBJ1-1
abundance: -
CDR3aa: CATSRVAALNTEAFF
CDR3nt: TGTGCCACCAGCAGAGTAGCAGCCTTGAACACTGAAGCTTTCTTT

d_gene: -
v_gene: TRBV28
j_gene: TRBJ1-2
abundance: -
CDR3aa: CASMSRTNYGYTF
CDR3nt: TGTGCCAGCATGTCCAGAACTAACTATGGCTACACCTTC

d_gene: -
v_gene: TRBV19
j_gene: TRBJ1-2
abundance: -
CDR3aa: CASSPAGDYGYTF
CDR3nt: TGTGCCAGTAGTCCAGCAGGCGACTATGGCTACACCTTC

d_gene: -
v_gene: TRBV28
j_gene: TRBJ2-1
abundance: -
CDR3aa: CASSRDNEQFF
CDR3nt: TGTGCCAGCAGTAGGGACAATGAGCAGTTCTTC